These 15 T cell receptor beta chains share one sample of origin, sequenced in a study of blood T cell repertoires in COVID-19. Method: immunoSEQ multiplex PCR; TCRdb's copy keeps in-frame clones and lacks some. This sample has some 48,000 clones, with approximately 93% found just once. The source material was peripheral blood. These receptors all come from a man in his sixties with COVID-19, enrolled during active disease.

The chain links TRBV30 to TRBJ2-1; TRBD2 agrees at 10 bases. CDR3 length: 16 residues. Germline V gene sequence: CDR1 GTSNPN, CDR2 SVGIG (reference sequence). V lost 6 bases to trimming and J lost 4 bases; unmatched junction nucleotides: 12. CDR3 sequence: CACHKWSSGGYNEQFF. In nucleotides, the CDR3 is TGTGCCTGCCATAAATGGTCTAGCGGGGGATACAATGAGCAGTTCTTC.

The chain is built from TRBV19 and TRBJ2-7; 8 bases line up with TRBD1. After removal of 3 bases from V and 5 bases from J, the junction contained 12 bases not matched to a gene. Per the germline V gene, CDR1 is LNHDA and CDR2 is SQIVND (reference sequence). This CDR3 contains 16 residues. DNA for the CDR3: TGTGCCAGTAGTATTGGCCGATTGGACAGGGAGAACGAGCAGTACTTC. This translates into CASSIGRLDRENEQYF.

A few counts support this clone. The chain has TRBV10-1 and TRBJ2-7; 8 bases align to TRBD2. J gave up 2 bases and V 1 base, and 7 bases lay outside the gene matches. The CDR3 loop spans 16 amino acids. Germline CDR1 and CDR2: WNHNN and SYGVQD (reference sequence). DNA for the CDR3: TGCGCCAGCAGTGAGTATGGTAGCGGGGTCCCCTACGAGCAGTACTTC. Translating it yields CASSEYGSGVPYEQYF.

V usage is TRBV12-5 and J usage is TRBJ1-1; D gene ambiguous. This CDR3 spans 14 amino acids. The germline V and J ends were trimmed by 2 bases and 4 bases, with 11 bases remaining between them. The germline V gene encodes CDR1 LGHNT and CDR2 FRNRAP. The CDR3 sequence: CASGLSGRGTEAFF. In DNA, the CDR3 is TGTGCTAGTGGTTTGTCCGGGCGGGGCACTGAAGCTTTCTTT.

V usage is TRBV5-1 and J usage is TRBJ2-3; 9 bases map to TRBD1. J gave up 6 bases and V 4 bases, and 15 bases lay outside the gene matches. The V gene's germline CDR1 is SGHRS and CDR2 YFSETQ. The CDR3 loop spans 17 amino acids. This chain's CDR3 is CASSAIPGTGSGDTQYF. The DNA of the CDR3 is TGCGCCAGCAGCGCGATTCCCGGGACAGGGTCGGGGGATACGCAGTATTTT.

This chain connects TRBV28 to TRBJ1-1; D is uncertain. Germline CDR1 and CDR2: MDHEN and SYDVKM. V lost 7 bases and J lost 4, with 13 bases in between. The CDR3 is 13 amino acids. DNA of the CDR3: TGTGCCAGCAACAAAATCCCCTTCACTGAAGCTTTCTTT. Protein: CASNKIPFTEAFF.

This chain uses TRBV6-2 or TRBV6-3 with TRBJ2-1, with 9 bases aligning to TRBD2. CDR3 length: 16 residues. Germline V gene data show CDR1 as MNHEY and CDR2 as SVGEGT. The V segment lost 2 bases and the J segment 7 bases; nucleotides outside the gene matches: 9. CDR3 DNA: TGTGCCAGCAGTTACGGGAGTAGCGGGAGTAGAAATGAGCAGTTCTTC. Protein sequence: CASSYGSSGSRNEQFF.

This chain joins TRBV7-3 and TRBJ1-5; D is unresolved. The CDR3 sequence is 16 residues long. The germline V gene encodes CDR1 SGHTA and CDR2 FQGTGA. The ends were cut back, 6 bases at V and 2 bases at J, with 17 bases in the middle. CDR3 residues: CASRPWEGYGNQPQHF. The CDR3 bases are TGTGCCAGCAGGCCCTGGGAGGGATATGGCAATCAGCCCCAGCATTTT.

This clone was counted only a few times. The chain uses TRBV9 and TRBJ1-1, with 8 bases lining up with TRBD1. After removal of 0 bases from V and 9 bases from J, the junction contained 4 bases not matched to a gene. This CDR3 has 13 amino acids. Germline V gene data show CDR1 as SGDLS and CDR2 as YYNGEE. The CDR3 nucleotides read TGTGCCAGCAGCGTAGTCCCAGGGGGCCAAGCTTTCTTT. Amino acids: CASSVVPGGQAFF.

The chain uses TRBV6-5 and TRBJ2-7, with 13 bases matching TRBD2. The CDR3 length is 15 residues. Per the germline V gene, CDR1 is MNHEY and CDR2 is SVGAGI. Trimming removed 2 bases from V and 2 bases from J; junction bases left unmatched: 0. The CDR3 DNA is TGTGCCAGCAGTTACGGGACTAGCGGGACCTACGAGCAGTACTTC. It codes for CASSYGTSGTYEQYF.

This sequence joins TRBV4-3 and TRBJ2-3; D gene uncertain. The length of the CDR3 is 18 residues. Trimming shortened V by 0 bases and J by 0 bases, and 16 bases separated the two germline ends. Germline CDR1 LGHNA, CDR2 YSLEER. CDR3 DNA: TGCGCCAGCAGCCAAGAGTTGCCCATTGGCGGTAGCACAGATACGCAGTATTTT. It encodes CASSQELPIGGSTDTQYF.

The chain joins TRBV9 to TRBJ1-4; D is perhaps TRBD1 (5 bases). Trimming cost V 7 bases and J 8 bases, with 12 bases left between them. The CDR3 has 12 residues. CDR1 SGDLS and CDR2 YYNGEE come from the germline V gene. CDR3: CASGATGEKLFF. The CDR3 bases are TGTGCCAGCGGGGCCACTGGGGAAAAACTGTTTTTT.

This chain connects TRBV21-1 to TRBJ2-2; the table's D gene call, TRBD1, was not cross checked with the DNA. TRBV21-1 is marked as a pseudogene. The CDR3 length is 17 residues. Written as DNA, the CDR3 is TGTGCCAGCAGCAAAGACCATGGGGACACGATCACCGGGGAGCTGTTTTTT. It codes for CASSKDHGDTITGELFF.

The chain employs TRBV5-1 and TRBJ1-1; 7 nucleotides match TRBD1. Germline values: CDR1 SGHRS, CDR2 YFSETQ. CDR3 length: 14 residues. With V trimmed by 1 base and J by 2 bases, 2 bases remained unmatched. CDR3: CASSLQGGNTEAFF. For the CDR3, the DNA is TGCGCCAGCAGCTTGCAGGGGGGCAACACTGAAGCTTTCTTT.

The genes are TRBV12-3 or TRBV12-4 and TRBJ2-3; TRBD2 might be the D (5 bases). The V end lost 6 bases, the J end lost 6 bases, and 13 bases lay between the germline ends. There are 13 residues in the CDR3. This CDR3 reads CASRLTGLDTQYF. Written as DNA, the CDR3 is TGTGCCAGCAGGTTGACTGGACTTGATACGCAGTATTTT.